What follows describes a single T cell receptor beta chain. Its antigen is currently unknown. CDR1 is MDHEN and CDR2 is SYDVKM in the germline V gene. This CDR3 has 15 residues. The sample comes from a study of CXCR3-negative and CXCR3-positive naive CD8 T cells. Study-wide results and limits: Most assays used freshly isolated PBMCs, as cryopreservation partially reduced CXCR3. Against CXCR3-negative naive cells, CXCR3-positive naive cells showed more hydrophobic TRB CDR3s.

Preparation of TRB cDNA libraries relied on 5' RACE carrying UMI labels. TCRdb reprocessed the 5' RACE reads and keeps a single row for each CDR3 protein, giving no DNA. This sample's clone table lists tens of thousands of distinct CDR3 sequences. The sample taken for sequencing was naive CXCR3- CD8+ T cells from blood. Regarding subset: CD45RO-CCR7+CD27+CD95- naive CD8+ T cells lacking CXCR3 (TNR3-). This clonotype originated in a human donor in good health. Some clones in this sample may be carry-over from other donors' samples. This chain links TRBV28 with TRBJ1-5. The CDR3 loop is CASSYEAASNQPQHF.